This TCR beta chain stems from a study of T cell changes during pregnancy in multiple sclerosis (dated by TCRdb to about 2019). Regarding the complete study: Changes in the T cell repertoire over the course of pregnancy were examined in this study in women with multiple sclerosis.

The library was produced with the immunoSEQ multiplex PCR assay. In TCRdb, the immuneACCESS table is reduced to in-frame sequences with V and J assigned. These tables do not hold every clone; where another copy was compared, an unresolved V gene accounts for under half, and the others remain unexplained. The sample records roughly 80,000 clones, roughly 91% of which are singletons. The ten most abundant clones make up about 2.5% of the sample. The CDR3 starts with the cysteine, ends with the phenylalanine, and has 13 residues. The sequence is cut down to CDR3 DNA, 39 bases in frame from base 1. This clone was detected only once. This receptor's antigen is unknown. Base qualities are not recorded, but no much larger clone differs from it by a single base.

The source of this sequence is a female donor in good health, enrolled as a control in a pregnancy study. The rearrangement combines TRBV1 with TRBJ2-7; whether TRBD2, the table's D call, matches the DNA was not checked. TRBV1 is recorded as a pseudogene. The sequences come from peripheral blood, collected after pregnancy. CDR3 loop: CTCSGWGGYEQYF. The nucleotide sequence reads as follows: TGCACTTGTTCGGGCTGGGGGGGCTACGAGCAGTACTTC.